This paragraph covers one T cell receptor beta chain sequence. As yet, its antigen is unknown. The sequence runs out 3 residues before the end of the CDR3; the remainder is reconstructed from the germline J gene. The CDR3 extends over 13 amino acids. V was clipped by 7 bases and J by 5 bases; unmatched bases: 10. Germline assignment: CDR1 SQVTM and CDR2 ANQGSEA. Average input was about 1.2 ug genomic DNA for immunoSEQ TCR beta CDR3 amplification. Sequencing was performed with immunoSEQ multiplex PCR; in TCRdb, only in-frame clones are kept and a portion is missing. In all, the sample yields approximately 18,000 clones. These data are taken from a study of T cells in women clearing cervical HPV infection. The study, taken as a whole, reports: Controls had more TRBV6-7 (approximately 0.16%) than cases (approximately 0.11%). Richness plus V gene abundances separated cases from controls with AUC about 0.8.

The clonotype was recovered from a woman aged 18 to 75 with a cervical HPV16 infection that either progressed to CIN3+ or cleared (not recorded which). Sequences were obtained from blood buffy coat. J is TRBJ2-7 and V is TRBV29-1, with 8 nucleotides matching TRBD1. The CDR3 sequence is CSGGGQGPHEQYF. The sequenced part of the CDR3 DNA is TGCAGCGGTGGAGGACAGGGTCCCCACGAG.